A single sample gave rise to the 5 T cell receptor beta chains below, sequenced in a study of cytomegalovirus exposure and HLA in healthy donors. It was with 60 Vbeta and 13 Jbeta primers that the PCR ran. Assay used: immunoSEQ multiplex PCR; TCRdb lists only in-frame clones, some missing. The sample consists of about 89,000 clones, 76% of them appearing once. Sequencing was done on a sample of PBMCs. Receptor source: a male donor in good health and CMV-seronegative.

The genes are TRBV19 and TRBJ1-2; 7 nucleotides align to TRBD1. The germline V gene encodes CDR1 LNHDA and CDR2 SQIVND (reference sequence). J lost 2 bases, V lost 5 bases, and 5 bases had no gene match. There are 14 residues in the CDR3. CDR3 in DNA: TGTGCCAGTAGTTTACGGACAGGCAACTATGGCTACACCTTC. Protein: CASSLRTGNYGYTF.

This clone has only a few counts. The J gene is TRBJ2-5, the V gene TRBV4-3, with TRBD2 matching over 9 bases. The CDR3 loop spans 14 amino acids. Germline assignment: CDR1 LGHNA and CDR2 YSLEER. The junction had 4 bases not matched to a gene; V was cut back by 5 bases and J by 3 bases. The CDR3 DNA reads as TGCGCCAGCAGCTCAAAGCGGGGGGAAGAGACCCAGTACTTC. It is translated as CASSSKRGEETQYF.

The chain uses TRBV28 and TRBJ1-5; the D is unclear. Trimming took 7 bases from V and 9 from J, leaving 25 bases between them. The germline V gene encodes CDR1 MDHEN and CDR2 SYDVKM. The CDR3 has 16 amino acids. The CDR3 DNA reads TGTGCCAGCACCCCCGGCGGTTTTGCCAACGCCAGGCCCCAGCATTTT. Encoded protein: CASTPGGFANARPQHF.

This chain links TRBV5-1 with TRBJ2-2, with 7 bases aligning to TRBD1. J gave up 0 bases and V 4 bases, and 3 bases lay outside the gene matches. The CDR3 runs to 15 residues. Germline CDR1 and CDR2: SGHRS and YFSETQ. For the CDR3, the DNA is TGCGCCAGCAGCATGGACAGGCCGAACACCGGGGAGCTGTTTTTT. Encoded protein: CASSMDRPNTGELFF.

As for this clone: The same CDR3 can be traced to other DNA sequences in this sample. The rearrangement links TRBV7-8 to TRBJ1-5, with 9 bases lining up with TRBD1. Germline V gene lookup returns CDR1 SGHVS and CDR2 FQNEAQ. V dropped 5 bases and J dropped 4; count of bases not matched to a gene: 3. The CDR3 runs to 14 residues. CDR3 protein: CASSPGTGNQPQHF. For the CDR3, the DNA is TGTGCCAGCAGCCCGGGGACAGGGAATCAGCCCCAGCATTTT.